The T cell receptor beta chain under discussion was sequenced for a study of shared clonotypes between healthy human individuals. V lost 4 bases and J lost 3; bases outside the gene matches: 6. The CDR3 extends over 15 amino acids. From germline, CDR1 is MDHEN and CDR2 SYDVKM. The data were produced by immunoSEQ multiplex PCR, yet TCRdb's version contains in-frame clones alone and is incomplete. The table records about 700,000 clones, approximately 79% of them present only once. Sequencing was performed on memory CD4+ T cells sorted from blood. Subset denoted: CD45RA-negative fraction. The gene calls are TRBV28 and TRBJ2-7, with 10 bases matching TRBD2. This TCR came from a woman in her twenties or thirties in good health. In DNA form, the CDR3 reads TGTGCCAGCAGTTCTAGCGGGAGTTCGGGCTACGAGCAGTACTTC. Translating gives CASSSSGSSGYEQYF.